What follows describes a single TCR beta chain. This clone is a singleton in its sample. Its antigen is still unknown. Base qualities are not provided; no much larger clone lies one nucleotide away. The library came from the immunoSEQ multiplex PCR assay. The table comes from immuneACCESS by way of TCRdb, which keeps in-frame sequences with V and J called. Part of the clones is missing from these tables; in studies checked, under half for an unresolved V gene and the rest for unknown reasons. This sample holds about 110,000 clones; 91% were observed only once. The biggest ten clones account for 1.6% of the sample. This entry is derived from a study of T cell changes during pregnancy in multiple sclerosis (dated by TCRdb to the late 2010s). Notes on the research overall: Changes in the T cell repertoire over the course of pregnancy were examined in this study in women with multiple sclerosis.

Unmatched junction bases come to 6, with V trimmed by 2 bases and J by 3 bases. The germline V gene sets CDR1 to SGDLS and CDR2 to YYNGEE. The CDR3 has 16 amino acids, counting the end cysteine and phenylalanine. The sequence is cut down to CDR3 DNA, 48 bases in frame from base 1. The sequenced sample was peripheral blood, obtained before pregnancy. This chain is built from TRBV9 and TRBJ2-3, with 10 bases aligning to TRBD1. The origin of this receptor is a female donor with multiple sclerosis, enrolled in a pregnancy study. The CDR3 loop reads CASSVRDRGGTDTQYF. The DNA sequence is TGTGCCAGCAGCGTCCGGGACAGGGGTGGAACAGATACGCAGTATTTT.